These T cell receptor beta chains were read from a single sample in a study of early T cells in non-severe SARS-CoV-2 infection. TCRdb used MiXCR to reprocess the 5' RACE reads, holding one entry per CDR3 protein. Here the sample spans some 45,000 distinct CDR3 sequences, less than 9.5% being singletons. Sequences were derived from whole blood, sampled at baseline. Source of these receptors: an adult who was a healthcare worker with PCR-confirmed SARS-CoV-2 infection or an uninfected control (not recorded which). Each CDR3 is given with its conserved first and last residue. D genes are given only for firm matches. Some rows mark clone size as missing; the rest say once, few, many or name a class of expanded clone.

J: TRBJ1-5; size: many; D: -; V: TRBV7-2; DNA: TGTGCCAGCAGCAAACCTTTAGTGACTCAGCCCCAGCATTTT; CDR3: CASSKPLVTQPQHF
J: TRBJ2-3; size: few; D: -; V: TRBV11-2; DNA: TGTGCCAGCAGCTTGGGCGGGGGCCTGGATACGCAGTATTTT; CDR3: CASSLGGGLDTQYF
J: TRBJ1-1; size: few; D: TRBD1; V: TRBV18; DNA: TGTGCCAGCTCGCCTGGACAGGGAAACACTGAAGCTTTCTTT; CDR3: CASSPGQGNTEAFF
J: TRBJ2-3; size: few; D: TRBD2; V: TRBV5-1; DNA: TGCGCCAGCAGCTTGGCGGGGGGAAGAAAAACAGATACGCAGTATTTT; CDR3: CASSLAGGRKTDTQYF
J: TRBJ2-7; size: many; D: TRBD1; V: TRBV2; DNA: TGTGCCAGCAGAGGTGAGGGACAGGGCCGCTACGAGCAGTACTTC; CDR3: CASRGEGQGRYEQYF
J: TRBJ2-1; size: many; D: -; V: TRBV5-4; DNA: TGTGCCAGCAGCTTGGTGGTAGCGGCCTTTAATGAGCAGTTCTTC; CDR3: CASSLVVAAFNEQFF
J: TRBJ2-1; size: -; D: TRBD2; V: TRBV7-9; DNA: TGTGCCAGCAGCGCGTTTCTACTAGCGGGAGTCAACAATGAGCAGTTCTTC; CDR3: CASSAFLLAGVNNEQFF
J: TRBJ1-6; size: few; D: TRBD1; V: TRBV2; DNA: TGTGCCAGCAGTACCAGGACAGGCCCTGAGTGGGGTTCACCCCTCCACTTT; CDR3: CASSTRTGPEWGSPLHF
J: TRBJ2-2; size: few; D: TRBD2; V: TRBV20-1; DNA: TGCAGTGCTAGAGATCGGGAAGCGGGAGAAGGCACCGGGGAGCTGTTTTTT; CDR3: CSARDREAGEGTGELFF
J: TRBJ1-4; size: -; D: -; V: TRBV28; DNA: TGTGCCAGCACTCACCTCATCGGGGAAAAACTGTTTTTT; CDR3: CASTHLIGEKLFF
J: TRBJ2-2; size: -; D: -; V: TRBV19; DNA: TGTGCCAGTATGGGGGTCTTGAGGACCGGGGAGCTGTTTTTT; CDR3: CASMGVLRTGELFF
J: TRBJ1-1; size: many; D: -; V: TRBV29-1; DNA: TGCAGCGGACACAGGGCCACGGGGACTGAAGCTTTCTTT; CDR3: CSGHRATGTEAFF
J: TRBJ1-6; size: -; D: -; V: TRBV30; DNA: TGTGCCTCTCAAGAAGGGTCAGGAGAATCACCCCTCCACTTT; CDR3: CASQEGSGESPLHF
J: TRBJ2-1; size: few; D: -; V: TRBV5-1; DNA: TGCGCCAGCAGCCCCGGTGGAGCCTTTTACAATGAGCAGTTCTTC; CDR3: CASSPGGAFYNEQFF
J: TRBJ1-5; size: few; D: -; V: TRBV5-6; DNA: TGTGCCAGCAGCTTAGTGGATCAGCCCCAGCATTTT; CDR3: CASSLVDQPQHF
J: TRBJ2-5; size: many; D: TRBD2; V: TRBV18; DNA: TGTGCCAGCTCACCGGGACTAGCTTCGCAAGAGACCCAGTACTTC; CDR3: CASSPGLASQETQYF
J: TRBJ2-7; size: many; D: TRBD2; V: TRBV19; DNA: TGTGCCAGTAGTAAACTAGCGGCCATCTCCTACGAGCAGTACTTC; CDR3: CASSKLAAISYEQYF
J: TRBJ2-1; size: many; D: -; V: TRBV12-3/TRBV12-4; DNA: TGTGCCAGCTCTTGGGTGTCGGGCGTCGACAATGAGCAGTTCTTC; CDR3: CASSWVSGVDNEQFF
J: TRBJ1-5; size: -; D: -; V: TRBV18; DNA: TGTGCCAGCTCACGGGGGTCCGATCAGCCCCAGCATTTT; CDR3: CASSRGSDQPQHF
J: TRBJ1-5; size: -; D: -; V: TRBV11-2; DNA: TGTGCCAGCAGCTCACAGGGAATAGGACAGCCCCAGCATTTT; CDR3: CASSSQGIGQPQHF
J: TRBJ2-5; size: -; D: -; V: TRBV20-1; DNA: TGCAGTGCCCCGAGCTGGGCTGGGGAGACCCAGTACTTC; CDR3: CSAPSWAGETQYF
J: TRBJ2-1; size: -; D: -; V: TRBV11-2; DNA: TGTGCCAGCAGCCTTAGTGGGGCCTACAATGAGCAGTTCTTC; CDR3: CASSLSGAYNEQFF
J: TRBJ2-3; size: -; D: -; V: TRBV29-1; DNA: TGCAGCGTTCGAGCGGGCCGAGATGTGCCAGATACGCAGTATTTT; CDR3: CSVRAGRDVPDTQYF
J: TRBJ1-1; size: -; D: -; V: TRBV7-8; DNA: TGTGCCAGCAGCTTGTTGGACGGGAACACTGAAGCTTTCTTT; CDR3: CASSLLDGNTEAFF
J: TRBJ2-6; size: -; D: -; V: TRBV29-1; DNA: TGCAGCGTCGGGTCTGCCTCTGGGGCCAACGTCCTGACTTTC; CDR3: CSVGSASGANVLTF
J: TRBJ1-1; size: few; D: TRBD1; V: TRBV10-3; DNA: TGTGCCATCAGTGCCCGGCAGGGGGTCACTGAAGCTTTCTTT; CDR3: CAISARQGVTEAFF
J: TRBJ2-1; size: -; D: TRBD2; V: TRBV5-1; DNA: TGCGCCAGCAGCATCGCTCTAGCGGGCAATGAGCAGTTCTTC; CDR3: CASSIALAGNEQFF
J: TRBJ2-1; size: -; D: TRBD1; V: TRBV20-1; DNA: TGCAGTGCCCACGGACAGGGACCCTACAATGAGCAGTTCTTC; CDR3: CSAHGQGPYNEQFF
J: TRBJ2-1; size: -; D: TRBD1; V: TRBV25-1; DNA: TGTGCCAGCACCACGATAGTGGGACAGGGTGTTCCCCAGCAGTTCTTC; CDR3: CASTTIVGQGVPQQFF
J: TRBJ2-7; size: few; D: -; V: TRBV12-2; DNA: TGTGCAAGTCGCTTTGAAGCAGGGGTTATCGACGAGCAGTACTTC; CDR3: CASRFEAGVIDEQYF
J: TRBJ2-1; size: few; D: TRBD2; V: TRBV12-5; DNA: TGTGCTAGTGGTTCACGCGTGGGAGGGCCTAATGAGCAGTTCTTC; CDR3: CASGSRVGGPNEQFF
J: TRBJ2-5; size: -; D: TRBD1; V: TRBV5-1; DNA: TGCGCCAGCAGCGCCGGACAGGGGCCGGAAGAGACCCAGTACTTC; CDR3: CASSAGQGPEETQYF
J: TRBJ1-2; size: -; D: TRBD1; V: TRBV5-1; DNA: TGCGCCAGCAGCTTGGCGGACAGGAATAACTATGGCTACACCTTC; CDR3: CASSLADRNNYGYTF
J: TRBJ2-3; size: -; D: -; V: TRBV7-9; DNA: TGTGCCAGCAGCTTAACTTGGGACAACACAGATACGCAGTATTTT; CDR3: CASSLTWDNTDTQYF
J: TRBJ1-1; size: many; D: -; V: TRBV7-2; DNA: TGTGCCAGCAGCTTATGGGCAGCTGAACCTGAAGCTTTCTTT; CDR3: CASSLWAAEPEAFF
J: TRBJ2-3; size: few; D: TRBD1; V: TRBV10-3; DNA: TGTGCCGTACAGGGGGACACAGATACGCAGTATTTT; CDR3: CAVQGDTDTQYF
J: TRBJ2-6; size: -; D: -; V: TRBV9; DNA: TGTGCCAGCAGCGCGCACGGGGCGGGATCTGGGGCCAACGTCCTGACTTTC; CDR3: CASSAHGAGSGANVLTF
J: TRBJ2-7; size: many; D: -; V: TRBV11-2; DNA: TGTGCCAGCAGCATGCTCCTCGGTCAATACGAGCAGTACTTC; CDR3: CASSMLLGQYEQYF
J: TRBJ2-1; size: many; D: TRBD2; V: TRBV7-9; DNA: TGTGCCAGCAGCTTATCTCAAGGACGTTTAGCGGGGTTGGATGAGCAGTTCTTC; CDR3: CASSLSQGRLAGLDEQFF
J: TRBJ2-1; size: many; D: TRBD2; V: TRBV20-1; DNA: TGCAGTGCTACAGCTAGCGGGGAGGTTATTGAGCAGTTCTTC; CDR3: CSATASGEVIEQFF
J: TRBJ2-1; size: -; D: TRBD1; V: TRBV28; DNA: TGTGCCAGCAGTTGGATGACAGGGGGAGGGAATGAGCAGTTCTTC; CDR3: CASSWMTGGGNEQFF
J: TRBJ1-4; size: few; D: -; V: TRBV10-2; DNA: TGCGCCAGCAGCCTGGATCCCACGTACGAAAAACTGTTTTTT; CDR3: CASSLDPTYEKLFF
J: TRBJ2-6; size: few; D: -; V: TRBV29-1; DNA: TGCGGGGTGGACTCTGGGGCCAACGTCCTGACTTTC; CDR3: CGVDSGANVLTF
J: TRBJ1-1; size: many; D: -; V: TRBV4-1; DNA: TGCGCCAGCAGCCAAGCCGATCTGGGGGCGGCTGAAGCTTTCTTT; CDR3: CASSQADLGAAEAFF
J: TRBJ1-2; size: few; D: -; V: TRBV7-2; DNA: TGTGCCAGCAGCTCTCCGACGGAGAACTATGGCTACACCTTC; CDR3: CASSSPTENYGYTF